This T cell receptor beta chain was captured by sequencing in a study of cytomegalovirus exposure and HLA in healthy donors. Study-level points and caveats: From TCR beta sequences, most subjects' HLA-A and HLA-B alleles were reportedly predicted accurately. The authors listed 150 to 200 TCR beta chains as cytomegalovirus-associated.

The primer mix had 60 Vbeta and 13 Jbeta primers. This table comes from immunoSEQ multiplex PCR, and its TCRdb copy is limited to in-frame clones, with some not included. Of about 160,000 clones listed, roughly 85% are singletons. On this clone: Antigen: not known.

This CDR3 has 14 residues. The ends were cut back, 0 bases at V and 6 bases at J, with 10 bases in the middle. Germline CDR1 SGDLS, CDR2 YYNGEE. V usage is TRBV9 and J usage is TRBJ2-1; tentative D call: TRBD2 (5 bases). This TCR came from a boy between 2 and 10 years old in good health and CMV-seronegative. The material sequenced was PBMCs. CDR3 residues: CASSVAGNTNEQFF. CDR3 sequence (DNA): TGTGCCAGCAGCGTAGCCGGGAACACCAATGAGCAGTTCTTC.